This is a list of T cell receptor beta chains from one sample in a study of neoadjuvant anti-PD-1 for oral cavity cancer. Only in-frame clones appear in the TCRdb table, and some are missing; sequencing was by immunoSEQ multiplex PCR. The table records 55,000 to 80,000 clones, about nine tenths of them present only once. The sample was PBMCs, taken after nivolumab (anti-PD-1) treatment. The receptors were sampled from a person aged 35-79 years with oral cavity squamous cell carcinoma. The CDR3 runs from the conserved cysteine through the conserved F or W. D genes are given only for firm matches. Not all rows give a size; the values are once, few, many and, for expanded clones, a class.

CDR3 protein | CDR3 DNA | clone size | J gene | D gene | V gene
CASSLKPGQGSGNYGYTF | TGTGCCAGCAGTCTAAAACCGGGACAGGGTTCCGGAAACTATGGCTACACCTTC | - | TRBJ1-2 | TRBD1 | TRBV27
CASRTGTEGNTIYF | TGTGCCAGTAGAACCGGGACAGAAGGAAACACCATATATTTT | - | TRBJ1-3 | TRBD1 | TRBV19
CSARDQETQYF | TGCAGTGCTAGAGATCAGGAGACCCAGTACTTC | - | TRBJ2-5 | - | TRBV20-1
CASSPWDQGDYGYTF | TGTGCCAGCAGCCCCTGGGACCAGGGCGACTATGGCTACACCTTC | - | TRBJ1-2 | - | TRBV6-1
CASSQSALTNEKLFF | TGCGCCAGCAGCCAATCAGCCCTAACTAATGAAAAACTGTTTTTT | - | TRBJ1-4 | - | TRBV4-1
CASSLVEEQYF | TGTGCCAGCAGCTTAGTGGAAGAGCAGTACTTC | - | TRBJ2-7 | - | TRBV7-8
CASTRQEEVNTEAFF | TGTGCCAGTACACGACAGGAGGAGGTGAACACTGAAGCTTTCTTT | once | TRBJ1-1 | - | TRBV27
CASSLSRTVDGYTF | TGTGCCAGCAGCTTGTCAAGGACAGTTGATGGCTACACCTTC | - | TRBJ1-2 | - | TRBV5-4
CASSRGPKETQYF | TGCGCCAGCAGCCGGGGGCCAAAAGAGACCCAGTACTTC | - | TRBJ2-5 | - | TRBV4-1
CASGSKESYEQYF | TGTGCCAGCGGCTCAAAGGAGTCCTACGAGCAGTACTTC | - | TRBJ2-7 | - | TRBV5-4
CASSWGVGVNTEAFF | TGTGCCAGCAGCTGGGGAGTAGGGGTAAACACTGAAGCTTTCTTT | once | TRBJ1-1 | - | TRBV11-1
CSVQENSNQPQHF | TGCAGCGTGCAGGAGAATAGCAATCAGCCCCAGCATTTT | - | TRBJ1-5 | - | TRBV29-1
CASSEAGTPKTGELFF | TGCGCCAGCAGTGAGGCCGGGACACCGAAGACCGGGGAGCTGTTTTTT | - | TRBJ2-2 | - | TRBV10-1
CASSPRDGTDTQYF | TGTGCCAGCAGCCCCCGAGACGGCACAGATACGCAGTATTTT | once | TRBJ2-3 | - | TRBV7-7
CASSLAADTQYF | TGTGCCAGCAGCTTAGCCGCAGATACGCAGTATTTT | few | TRBJ2-3 | - | TRBV11-1
CASRDNQETQYF | TGTGCCTCAAGGGACAACCAAGAGACCCAGTACTTC | - | TRBJ2-5 | - | TRBV10-3
CASSLTIGAGAETQYF | TGCGCCAGCAGCTTGACCATAGGCGCAGGGGCAGAGACCCAGTACTTC | once | TRBJ2-5 | - | TRBV5-1
CARSLTNTEAFF | TGTGCCAGAAGCTTGACGAACACTGAAGCTTTCTTT | - | TRBJ1-1 | - | TRBV5-3
CASSFFSQGHQPQHF | TGTGCCAGCAGTTTTTTTTCACAGGGGCATCAGCCCCAGCATTTT | - | TRBJ1-5 | TRBD1 | TRBV28
CASTEGGTGSYLTFF | TGTGCCAGCACCGAAGGGGGGACAGGATCTTATTTGACGTTCTTC | - | TRBJ2-1 | TRBD1 | TRBV6-1
CASSLPPGGLLEQYF | TGTGCCAGCAGCCTCCCCCCAGGGGGACTTCTCGAGCAGTACTTC | - | TRBJ2-7 | - | TRBV11-2
CASSQEWQGNQPQHF | TGTGCCAGCAGCCAAGAATGGCAGGGTAACCAGCCCCAGCATTTT | few | TRBJ1-5 | - | TRBV4-2
CASSSGAQETQYF | TGTGCCAGCAGCTCTGGGGCCCAAGAGACCCAGTACTTC | - | TRBJ2-5 | - | TRBV7-6
CASSTGTSGTDTQYF | TGCGCCAGCAGCACCGGGACTAGCGGCACAGATACGCAGTATTTT | - | TRBJ2-3 | TRBD2 | TRBV10-1
CASSGSPRKLFF | TGTGCCAGCTCGGGATCCCCTCGGAAACTGTTTTTT | - | TRBJ1-4 | - | TRBV27
CAILADSYEQYF | TGTGCCATCCTGGCGGACTCCTACGAGCAGTACTTC | - | TRBJ2-7 | - | TRBV10-3
CASSQDFRGEQFF | TGTGCCAGCAGCCAAGACTTCCGGGGTGAGCAGTTCTTC | - | TRBJ2-1 | - | TRBV14
CASLDRGHTEAFF | TGTGCCAGCCTAGACAGGGGGCATACTGAAGCTTTCTTT | - | TRBJ1-1 | TRBD1 | TRBV19
CASSEDRVGNTIYF | TGTGCCAGCAGTGAAGACAGGGTGGGGAACACCATATATTTT | - | TRBJ1-3 | - | TRBV2
CASRGMGSTDTQYF | TGTGCCAGCCGGGGGATGGGGAGCACAGATACGCAGTATTTT | - | TRBJ2-3 | - | TRBV28